This record covers a single T cell receptor beta chain. What it binds is unknown. The data are from a study of T cell responses to AZD1222 COVID-19 vaccine. General study points: The study reported that nearly half of spike-specific TCRs target unmutated variant regions.

There are 15 residues in the CDR3. V lost 7 bases and J 2 bases, leaving 15 bases between the germline ends. Germline lookup yields CDR1 MNHEY and CDR2 SVGAGI. The assay was immunoSEQ multiplex PCR, and TCRdb's table has in-frame clones only and misses some. The sample includes 160,000 or so clones, 88% of them seen just once. This chain uses TRBV6-5 with TRBJ1-5; TRBD1 is a possible D gene (5 bases). Specimen: peripheral blood, collected 28 days after the second AZD1222 dose. This TCR was sampled from an adult who received the AZD1222 COVID-19 vaccine. The CDR3, as DNA: TGTGCCAGCAAAAGGGGTGGTGGAGGCAATCAGCCCCAGCATTTT. Translated, it gives CASKRGGGGNQPQHF.